Here is one TCR beta chain with its context. V dropped 2 bases and J dropped 6 bases, with 18 bases sitting between them. CDR3 length equals 15 residues. CDR1 and CDR2 (germline): SQVTM, ANQGSEA. This sample is part of a study of T cell changes during pregnancy in multiple sclerosis. Libraries were prepared by immunoSEQ multiplex PCR; TCRdb keeps only in-frame clonotypes and omits some of them. The sample lists about 40,000 clones, about 92% seen once, with 1% to 1.5% in the top ten. This chain links TRBV29-1 with TRBJ2-3; possible D gene TRBD2, 6 bases. Sample: peripheral blood, taken before pregnancy. The clonotype was recovered from a female donor with multiple sclerosis, enrolled in a pregnancy study. CDR3 residues: CSVERSGVRGDTQYF. In nucleotides, the CDR3 is TGCAGCGTTGAAAGATCGGGGGTTCGAGGGGATACGCAGTATTTT.